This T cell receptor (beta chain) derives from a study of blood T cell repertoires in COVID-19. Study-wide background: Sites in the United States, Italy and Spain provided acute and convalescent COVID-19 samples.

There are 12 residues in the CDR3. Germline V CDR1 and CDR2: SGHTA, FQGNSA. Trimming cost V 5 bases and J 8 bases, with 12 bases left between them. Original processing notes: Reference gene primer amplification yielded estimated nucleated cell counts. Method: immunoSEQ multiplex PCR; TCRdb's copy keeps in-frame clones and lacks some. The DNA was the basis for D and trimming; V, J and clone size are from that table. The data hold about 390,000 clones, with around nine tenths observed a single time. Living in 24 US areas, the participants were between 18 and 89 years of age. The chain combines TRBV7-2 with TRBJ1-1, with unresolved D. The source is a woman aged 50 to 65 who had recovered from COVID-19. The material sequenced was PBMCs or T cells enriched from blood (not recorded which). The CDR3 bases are TGTGCCAGCAGCACAAATCCGATCGAAGCTTTCTTT. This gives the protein CASSTNPIEAFF.